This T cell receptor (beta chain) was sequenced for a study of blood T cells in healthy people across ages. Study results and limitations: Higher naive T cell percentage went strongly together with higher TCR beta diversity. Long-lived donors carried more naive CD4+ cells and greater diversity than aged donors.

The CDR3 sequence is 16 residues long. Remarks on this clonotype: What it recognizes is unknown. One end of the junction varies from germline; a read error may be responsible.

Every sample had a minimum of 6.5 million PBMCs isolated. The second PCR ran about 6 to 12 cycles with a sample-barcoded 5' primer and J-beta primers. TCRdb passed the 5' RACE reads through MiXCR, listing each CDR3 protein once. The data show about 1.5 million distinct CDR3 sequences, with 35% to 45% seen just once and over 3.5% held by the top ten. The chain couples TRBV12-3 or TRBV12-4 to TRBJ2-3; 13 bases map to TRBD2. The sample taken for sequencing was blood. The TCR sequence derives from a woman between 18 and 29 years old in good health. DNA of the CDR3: TGTGCCAGCAGTCCTAGGACTAGCGGGAGCACAGATGCGCAGTATTTT. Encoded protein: CASSPRTSGSTDAQYF.